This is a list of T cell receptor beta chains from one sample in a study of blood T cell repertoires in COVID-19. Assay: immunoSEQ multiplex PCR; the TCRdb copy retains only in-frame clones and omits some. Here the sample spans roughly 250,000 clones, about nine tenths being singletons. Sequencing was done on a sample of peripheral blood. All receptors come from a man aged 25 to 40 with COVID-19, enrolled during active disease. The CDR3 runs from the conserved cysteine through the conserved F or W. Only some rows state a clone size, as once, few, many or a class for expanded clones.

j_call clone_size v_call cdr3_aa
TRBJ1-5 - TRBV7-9 CASSLGDSNQPQHF
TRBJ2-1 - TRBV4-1 CASSQVPDFANEQFF
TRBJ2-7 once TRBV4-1 CASSQESGSHYEQYF
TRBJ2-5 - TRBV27 CASSLLRDSIGVETQYF
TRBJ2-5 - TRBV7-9 CASSSEYSNILHQETQYF
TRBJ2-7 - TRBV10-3 CAISDSGGSSYEQYF
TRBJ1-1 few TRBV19 CASIYRGELNTEAFF
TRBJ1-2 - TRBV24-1 CATSESGGSGYTF
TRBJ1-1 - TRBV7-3 CASSLTSRTEEAFF
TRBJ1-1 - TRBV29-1 CSAAYSEAFF
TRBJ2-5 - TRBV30 CAWSGDRGGQETQYF
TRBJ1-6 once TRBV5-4 CASSRGTGLSTLHF
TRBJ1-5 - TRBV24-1 CATSDLQMGRHNQPQHF
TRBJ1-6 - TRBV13 CASSSRTGTISPLHF
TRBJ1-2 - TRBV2 CAAGREAYGYTF
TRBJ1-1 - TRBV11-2 CASSRQVAEAEAFF
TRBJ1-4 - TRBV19 CASSIGRDSLATNEKLFF
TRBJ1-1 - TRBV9 CASSADSRTEAFF
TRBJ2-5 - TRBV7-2 CASSPTSGGDWETQYF
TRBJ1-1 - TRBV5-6 CASSLGGIVGTEAFF
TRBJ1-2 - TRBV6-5 CASSLQGWGYTF
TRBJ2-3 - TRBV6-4 CASSDQRGDTQYF
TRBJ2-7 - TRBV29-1 CSVDGGPSSYEQYF
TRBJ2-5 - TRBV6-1 CASSASRQGEKRETQYF